Following are 20 T cell receptor beta chains from one sample sequenced in a study of shared clonotypes between healthy human individuals. Sequenced by immunoSEQ multiplex PCR; TCRdb stores in-frame clones only, minus some. The repertoire holds approximately 2,000,000 clones, with about 90% as singletons. Sequencing was done on a sample of naive CD4+ T cells from PBMCs. Regarding subset: CD45RA+ positively selected. Receptors originate from a man between 18 and 35 years old in good health. Some clones in this sample may be carry-over from other donors' samples.

The chain has TRBV7-9 and TRBJ1-2, with 8 positions matching TRBD1. The germline CDR1 and CDR2 sequences are SEHNR and FQNEAQ (reference sequence). With 5 bases clipped from V and 5 bases from J, the junction kept 4 bases outside the gene matches. The CDR3 spans 13 residues. The CDR3 sequence is CASSRTGRYGYTF. CDR3 DNA: TGTGCCAGCAGCCGGACAGGGCGGTATGGCTACACCTTC.

This clone was seen a single time. The chain uses TRBV2 and TRBJ1-2; 10 bases fit TRBD1. This CDR3 is built from 15 residues. The V gene end was trimmed by 5 bases and the J gene end by 6 bases; junction bases not matched to a gene: 9. Germline V gene sequence: CDR1 SNHLY, CDR2 FYNNEI. The CDR3 here is CASSSQTGGADGYTF. The DNA for the CDR3 is TGTGCCAGCAGTTCCCAGACAGGGGGCGCAGATGGCTACACCTTC.

Comments on this clone: Distinct nucleotide sequences in the sample also encode this CDR3. The chain is built from TRBV19 and TRBJ2-7, with TRBD1 matching 9 bases. Unmatched junction bases numbered 10, after V lost 9 bases and J lost 4 bases. Germline V lookup: CDR1 LNHDA, CDR2 SQIVND (reference sequence). The CDR3 covers 14 residues. Here the CDR3 reads CASSWDRDSYEQYF. The CDR3 bases are TGTGCCAGCTCCTGGGACAGGGATAGTTACGAGCAGTACTTC.

This chain connects TRBV6-5 to TRBJ1-6, with unresolved D. Trimming took 1 base from V and 5 from J, leaving 3 bases between them. This CDR3 contains 13 residues. Germline CDR1 and CDR2: MNHEY and SVGAGI. The CDR3 coding sequence is TGTGCCAGCAGTTACTTGCATAATTCACCCCTCCACTTT. Encoded protein: CASSYLHNSPLHF.

This clone was detected a few times. This rearrangement joins TRBV30 to TRBJ2-7, with 12 nucleotides matching TRBD2. V gave up 4 bases and J gave up 2 bases; unmatched junction bases: 9. The CDR3 runs 16 residues. Germline V gives CDR1 GTSNPN, CDR2 SVGIG (reference sequence). CDR3 sequence: CAWTNTWTSGAYEQYF. The CDR3 DNA reads as TGTGCCTGGACAAATACATGGACTAGCGGGGCCTACGAGCAGTACTTC.

The CDR3 reads CASSLFMVRTGDNEQFF. CDR3 coding DNA: TGTGCCAGCAGTTTATTCATGGTACGGACAGGAGACAATGAGCAGTTCTTC. V usage is TRBV28 and J usage is TRBJ2-1, with 7 nucleotides matching TRBD1. With 1 base clipped from V and 5 bases from J, the junction kept 11 bases outside the gene matches. CDR1 and CDR2 from the germline V gene are MDHEN and SYDVKM. This CDR3 is built from 17 residues.

The V and J genes are TRBV6-5 and TRBJ1-1; D is perhaps TRBD1 (5 bases). The CDR3 is 14 amino acids. Germline-derived CDR1 and CDR2 are MNHEY and SVGAGI. Deletions cut 5 bases from V and 2 bases from J, with 12 bases between. CDR3 DNA sequence: TGTGCCAGCAGTCCTGGGACCTATAACACTGAAGCTTTCTTT. This sequence encodes CASSPGTYNTEAFF.

V and J are TRBV28 and TRBJ1-4; 7 bases align to TRBD1. With V trimmed by 7 bases and J by 8 bases, 13 bases remained unmatched. This CDR3 is 15 amino acids long. In germline, CDR1 is MDHEN, CDR2 SYDVKM. The CDR3 region is CASMSNTGADEKLFF. The DNA of the CDR3 is TGTGCCAGCATGAGTAATACAGGGGCCGACGAAAAACTGTTTTTT.

The CDR3 loop reads CASSISPGTGQGYTF. CDR3 DNA sequence: TGTGCCAGCAGCATCTCCCCCGGGACAGGGCAGGGCTACACCTTC. This chain joins TRBV5-4 and TRBJ1-2; 9 nucleotides agree with TRBD1. Germline CDR1 reads SGHNT; CDR2 reads YYREEE (reference sequence). This CDR3 has 15 residues. V was pared by 4 bases and J by 8 bases, with 12 bases of the junction left unmatched.

The chain has TRBV27 and TRBJ2-7, with 9 bases matching TRBD2. Trimming cost V 0 bases and J 2 bases; bases outside gene matches: 5. The germline CDR1 and CDR2 sequences are MNHEY and SMNVEV (reference sequence). The CDR3 covers 16 residues. CDR3 loop: CASSLSLAGTPYEQYF. CDR3 bases: TGTGCCAGCAGTTTATCCCTAGCGGGAACCCCCTACGAGCAGTACTTC.

The chain combines TRBV14 with TRBJ2-2; D possibly uses TRBD1 or TRBD2 (5 bases each). Germline loops: CDR1 SGHDN, CDR2 FVKESK. V lost 4 bases to trimming and J lost 4 bases, with 13 bases between them. The CDR3 totals 15 residues. The CDR3 region is CASSPFGGTTGELFF. CDR3 nucleotide sequence: TGTGCCAGCAGCCCTTTCGGTGGGACCACCGGGGAGCTGTTTTTT.

The rearrangement joins TRBV25-1 to TRBJ1-6; 9 positions match TRBD1. CDR3 length: 15 amino acids. Germline-derived CDR1 and CDR2 are MGHDK and SYGVNS. V lost 10 bases to trimming and J lost 7 bases; unmatched junction nucleotides: 11. As DNA, the CDR3 is TGTGCCACCACAATAGGGACAGGGAGAAATTCACCCCTCCACTTT. Protein product: CATTIGTGRNSPLHF.

The genes are TRBV10-3 and TRBJ2-5; 7 bases fit TRBD1. With the DNA end fitting TRBJ2-7 better, the J assignment may be wrong. The length of the CDR3 is 14 residues. Per germline, CDR1 ENHRY and CDR2 SYGVKD. The CDR3, as DNA: TGTGCCATCAGGTCCGGGACAGCCGCCTACGAGCAGTACTTC. This sequence encodes CAIRSGTAAYEQYF.

The chain is built from TRBV5-4 and TRBJ1-3; D unresolved. The germline V and J ends were trimmed by 0 bases and 4 bases, with 11 bases remaining between them. Germline CDR1 is SGHNT and CDR2 is YYREEE (reference sequence). The CDR3 loop spans 15 amino acids. The CDR3 loop is CASSLGELGGNTIYF. CDR3 in DNA: TGTGCCAGCAGCTTGGGGGAGTTAGGGGGAAACACCATATATTTT.

The J gene is TRBJ1-5, the V gene TRBV7-2; possibly TRBD1 for D (6 bases). Trimming stripped 2 bases from V and 3 bases from J, with 11 bases between. Germline V gene data show CDR1 as SGHTA and CDR2 as FQGNSA. The CDR3 length is 15 residues. CDR3 in amino acids: CASSLLGGTNQPQHF. The CDR3 nucleotides are TGTGCCAGCAGCTTACTGGGGGGCACCAATCAGCCCCAGCATTTT.

The chain links TRBV6-5 to TRBJ2-7; D unresolved. Trimming pared 0 bases from V and 2 bases from J, leaving 14 bases between. This CDR3 is built from 16 residues. CDR1 is MNHEY, CDR2 SVGAGI, per germline. The DNA for the CDR3 is TGTGCCAGCAGTTACTCCGGGTCTCAAAGGGCCTACGAGCAGTACTTC. As protein: CASSYSGSQRAYEQYF.

The V gene is TRBV5-1, the J gene TRBJ2-2, with TRBD1 matching 7 bases. Germline V gene lookup returns CDR1 SGHRS and CDR2 YFSETQ. This CDR3 is built from 16 residues. After removal of 2 bases from V and 1 base from J, the junction contained 5 bases not matched to a gene. CDR3 protein: CASSFLTGLNTGELFF. The CDR3 DNA is TGCGCCAGCAGCTTCCTGACAGGGTTGAACACCGGGGAGCTGTTTTTT.

Details on this clone: The sample carries other DNA sequences with the same CDR3. V is TRBV18 and J is TRBJ2-3; unclear D gene. The CDR3 is made up of 15 amino acids. Germline lookup yields CDR1 KGHSH and CDR2 LQKENI. V was cut by 3 bases and J by 1 base, with 11 bases left in between. This CDR3 reads CASSPGGVGTDTQYF. CDR3 DNA: TGTGCCAGCTCACCGGGTGGGGTTGGCACAGATACGCAGTATTTT.

The chain uses TRBV4-2 and TRBJ2-1; 13 bases match TRBD2. V shed 4 bases and J 0 bases; nucleotides not matched to a gene: 0. The CDR3 length is 16 residues. Per germline, CDR1 LGHNA and CDR2 YNFKEQ. The CDR3 region has the DNA TGTGCCAGCAGCCGGACTAGCGGGAGCTCCTACAATGAGCAGTTCTTC. Protein product: CASSRTSGSSYNEQFF.

A single count supports this clone. This chain connects TRBV11-3 to TRBJ1-2, with 10 bases lining up with TRBD1. CDR1 and CDR2 (germline): SGHNT, YENEEA. CDR3 length equals 14 residues. The ends lost 1 base at V and 14 bases at J; junction bases unmatched: 10. The chain's CDR3 is CASSLVSIGQGGTF. The DNA for the CDR3 is TGTGCCAGCAGCTTAGTTTCAATAGGACAGGGGGGGACCTTC.